The sequence of this T cell receptor beta chain was determined in a study of T cells after posttransplantation cyclophosphamide. The method was immunoSEQ multiplex PCR; TCRdb's version includes in-frame clones alone and lacks a portion of them. The sample has about 36,000 clones, none seen only once; the top ten hold about 1.2%. The related graft donor's blood sample was taken on the day of bone marrow donation. Findings of the study overall: Later post-transplant blood repertoires were often dominated by donor CD8+ memory clones. Skin or GI-infiltrating T cells shared few TRB sequences with blood.

The CDR3 consists of 13 residues. Losses at the gene ends were 5 bases for V and 5 bases for J; bases not matched to a gene: 5. In germline, CDR1 is SGHAT, CDR2 FQNNGV. This clone was observed a few times. Its antigen is as yet unknown. The sample was PBMCs. V gene TRBV11-2 combines with J gene TRBJ2-7; 8 nucleotides align to TRBD1. This sequence originates from a girl aged 10 to 17 in good health, CMV-negative, and a related stem cell transplant donor. DNA of the CDR3: TGTGCCAGCAGCCCTCTGGACAGGGACGAGCAGTACTTC. Amino acid sequence: CASSPLDRDEQYF.